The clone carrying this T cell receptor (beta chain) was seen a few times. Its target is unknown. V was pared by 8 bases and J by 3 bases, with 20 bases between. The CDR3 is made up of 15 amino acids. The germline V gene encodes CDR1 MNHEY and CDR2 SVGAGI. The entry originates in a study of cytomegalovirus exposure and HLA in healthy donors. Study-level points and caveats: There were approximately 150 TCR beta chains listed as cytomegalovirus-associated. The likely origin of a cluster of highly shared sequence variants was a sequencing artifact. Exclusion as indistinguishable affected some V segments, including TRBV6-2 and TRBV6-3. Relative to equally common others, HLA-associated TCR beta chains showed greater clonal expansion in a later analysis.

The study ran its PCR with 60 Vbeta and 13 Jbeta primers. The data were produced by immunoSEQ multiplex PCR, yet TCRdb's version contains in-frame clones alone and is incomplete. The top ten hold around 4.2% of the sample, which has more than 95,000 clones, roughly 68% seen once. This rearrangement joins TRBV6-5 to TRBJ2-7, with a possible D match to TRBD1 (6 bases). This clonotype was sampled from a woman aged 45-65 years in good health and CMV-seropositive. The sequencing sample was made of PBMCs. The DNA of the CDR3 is TGTGCCAGCCGGCGCCCAGGGGCTACGTTCTACGAGCAGTACTTC. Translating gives CASRRPGATFYEQYF.